This T cell receptor (beta chain) was observed in a study of cytomegalovirus exposure and HLA in healthy donors. This clone was detected only once. The antigen is not known. The study's findings and limits: Cytomegalovirus status, reportedly, was diagnosed with high specificity and sensitivity by the classifier.

Some clones are missing from TCRdb's copy, which holds only in-frame ones; the method was immunoSEQ multiplex PCR. Of about 56,000 clones in the sample, 85% to 95% were seen once. The CDR3 has 12 amino acids. V lost 5 bases, J lost 4 bases, and 11 bases lay in between. Looked up from germline, CDR1 is GTSNPN and CDR2 is SVGIG (reference sequence). The donors were in the approximately 120-subject validation cohort; that cohort was separate from the roughly 660-subject first cohort. V gene TRBV30 combines with J gene TRBJ1-2; perhaps TRBD1 as D (5 bases). The sample consisted of PBMCs. This sequence originates from a woman aged 18-29 years in good health and CMV-seropositive. The chain's CDR3 is CAWGRVRYGYTF. The CDR3, as DNA: TGTGCCTGGGGCAGGGTGCGCTATGGCTACACCTTC.